This TCR beta chain is drawn from a study of T-cell memory formation after mild COVID-19. V shed 1 base and J 5 bases; nucleotides not matched to a gene: 9. Per the germline V gene, CDR1 is SGHRS and CDR2 is YFSETQ. The CDR3 loop spans 15 amino acids. TCRdb reanalysed the 5' RACE reads using MiXCR and keeps one entry per CDR3 protein. The table has 540,000 or so distinct CDR3 sequences, roughly 21% seen once. This clonotype was seen only a few times. Material for sequencing was PBMCs or a T cell subset sorted from them (not recorded which). The chain couples TRBV5-1 to TRBJ2-7; 7 bases are shared with TRBD1. The sequence was obtained from an adult woman who had mild COVID-19 (a few samples of this study predate the infection). Cell type and time point are not known. As DNA, the CDR3 is TGCGCCAGCAGCTTGCGCGTACAGGGGACCGACGAGCAGTACTTC. As protein: CASSLRVQGTDEQYF.